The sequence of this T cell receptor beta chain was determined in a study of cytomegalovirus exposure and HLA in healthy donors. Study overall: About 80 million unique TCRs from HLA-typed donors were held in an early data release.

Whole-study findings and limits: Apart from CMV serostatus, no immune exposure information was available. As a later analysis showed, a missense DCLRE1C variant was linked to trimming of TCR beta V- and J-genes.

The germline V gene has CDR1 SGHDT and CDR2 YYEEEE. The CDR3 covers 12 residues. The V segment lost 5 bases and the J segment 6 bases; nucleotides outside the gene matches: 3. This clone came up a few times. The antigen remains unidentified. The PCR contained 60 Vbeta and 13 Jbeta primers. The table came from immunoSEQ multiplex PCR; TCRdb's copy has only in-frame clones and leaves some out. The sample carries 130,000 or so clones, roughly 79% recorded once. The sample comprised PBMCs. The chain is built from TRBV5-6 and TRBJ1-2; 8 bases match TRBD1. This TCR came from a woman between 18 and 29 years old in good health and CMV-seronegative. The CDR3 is CASRLTGDGYTF. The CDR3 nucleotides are TGTGCCAGCAGATTGACAGGGGATGGCTACACCTTC.